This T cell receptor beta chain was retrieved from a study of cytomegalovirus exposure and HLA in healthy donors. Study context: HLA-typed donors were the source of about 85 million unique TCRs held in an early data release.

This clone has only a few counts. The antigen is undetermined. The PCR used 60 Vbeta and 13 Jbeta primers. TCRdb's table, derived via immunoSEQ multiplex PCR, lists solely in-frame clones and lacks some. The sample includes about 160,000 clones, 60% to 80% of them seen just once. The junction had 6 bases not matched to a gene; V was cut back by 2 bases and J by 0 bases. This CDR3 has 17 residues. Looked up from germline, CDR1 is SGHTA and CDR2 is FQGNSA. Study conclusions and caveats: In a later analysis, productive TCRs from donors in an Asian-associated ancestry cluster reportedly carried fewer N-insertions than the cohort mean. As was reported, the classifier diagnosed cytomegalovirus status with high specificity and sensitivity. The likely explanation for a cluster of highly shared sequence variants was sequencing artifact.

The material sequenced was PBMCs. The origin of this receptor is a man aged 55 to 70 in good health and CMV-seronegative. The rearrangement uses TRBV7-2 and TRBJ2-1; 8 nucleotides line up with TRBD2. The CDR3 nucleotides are TGTGCCAGCAGCTTAACTAGCGGCTATAGCTCCTACAATGAGCAGTTCTTC. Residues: CASSLTSGYSSYNEQFF.